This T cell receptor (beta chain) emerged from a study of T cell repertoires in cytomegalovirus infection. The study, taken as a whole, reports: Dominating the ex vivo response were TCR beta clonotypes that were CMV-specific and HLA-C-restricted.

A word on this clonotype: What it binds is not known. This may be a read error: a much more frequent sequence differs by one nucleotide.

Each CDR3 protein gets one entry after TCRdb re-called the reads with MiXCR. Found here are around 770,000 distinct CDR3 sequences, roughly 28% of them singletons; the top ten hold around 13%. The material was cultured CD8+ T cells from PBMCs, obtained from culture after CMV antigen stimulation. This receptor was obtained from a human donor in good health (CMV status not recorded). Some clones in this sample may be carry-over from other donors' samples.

The CDR3 DNA reads as TGTGCCAGCAGCGGGGGGAAAAAAGGAGTGTACGAGCAGTACTTC. Translating it yields CASSGGKKGVYEQYF. J is TRBJ2-7 and V is TRBV7-2; tentative D call: TRBD2 (6 bases). The CDR3 runs to 15 residues. Germline loops: CDR1 SGHTA, CDR2 FQGNSA. Trimming removed 5 bases from V and 4 bases from J, with 18 bases in between.